Below, 32 T cell receptor beta chains from the same sample are listed, as sequenced in a study of shared clonotypes between healthy human individuals. Data came from immunoSEQ multiplex PCR; TCRdb stores just in-frame clones and leaves some out. The sample carries approximately 2,300,000 clones, 80% to 95% recorded once. The specimen was naive CD4+ T cells from PBMCs. The subset denotes: CD45RA+ positively selected. The receptors originated from a man aged 18 to 30 in good health. Some clones in this sample may be carry-over from other donors' samples.

This rearrangement joins TRBV27 to TRBJ2-1; 11 bases are shared with TRBD1. Germline assignment: CDR1 MNHEY and CDR2 SMNVEV (reference sequence). V lost 5 bases, J lost 5 bases, and 2 bases stayed unmatched. This CDR3 has 14 residues. This chain's CDR3 is CASSKDRGHNEQFF. CDR3 in DNA: TGTGCCAGCAGTAAGGACAGGGGGCACAATGAGCAGTTCTTC.

The CDR3, as DNA: TGTGCCAGCAGCTTGAGGGGGGCCGGGGCCAACGTCCTGACTTTC. This translates into CASSLRGAGANVLTF. The chain uses TRBV5-4 and TRBJ2-6; D is tentatively TRBD1 or TRBD2 (6 bases each). CDR1 SGHNT and CDR2 YYREEE come from the germline V gene (reference sequence). This CDR3 is built from 15 residues. The V gene lost 1 base and the J gene lost 4 bases, with 9 bases spanning the gap.

This sequence joins TRBV19 and TRBJ2-3, with TRBD1 matching over 11 bases. CDR1 and CDR2 from the germline V gene are LNHDA and SQIVND (reference sequence). The CDR3 is 19 residues long. The V and J ends lost 4 bases and 2 bases, in that order; junction bases with no gene match: 14. CDR3: CASSTDRGLFSPPTDTQYF. CDR3 sequence (DNA): TGTGCCAGTAGTACGGACAGGGGGCTATTTTCGCCCCCCACAGATACGCAGTATTTT.

V is TRBV6-4 and J is TRBJ2-1; 12 bases align to TRBD2. This CDR3 is built from 17 residues. Germline loops: CDR1 MRHNA, CDR2 SNTAGT. Trimming cost V 8 bases and J 4 bases; bases outside gene matches: 12. DNA for the CDR3: TGTGCCAGCGCTCACGGCGGAGGGACTAGCGGGTACAATGAGCAGTTCTTC. This sequence encodes CASAHGGGTSGYNEQFF.

The genes are TRBV7-6 and TRBJ2-5, with unresolved D. In germline, CDR1 is SGHVS, CDR2 FNYEAQ. V was clipped by 5 bases and J by 5 bases, with 9 bases between them. The CDR3 sequence is 12 residues long. CDR3 DNA sequence: TGTGCCAGCAGCCCCAACGGCGAGACCCAGTACTTC. Translating gives CASSPNGETQYF.

The chain recombines TRBV5-1 with TRBJ2-1, with D perhaps matching TRBD2 (6 bases). This CDR3 region has 15 residues. The germline gives CDR1 SGHRS, CDR2 YFSETQ. Trimming pared 2 bases from V and 8 bases from J, leaving 17 bases between. The CDR3 DNA reads as TGCGCCAGCAGCTTCGGCGGGGCCCAGACCTATGAGCAGTTCTTC. This sequence encodes CASSFGGAQTYEQFF. The full variable domain, rest sourced from reference TRBV5-1 and TRBJ2-1, is KAGVTQTPRYLIKTRGQQVTLSCSPISGHRSVSWYQQTPGQGLQFLFEYFSETQRNKGNFPGRFSGRQFSNSRSEMNVSTLELGDSALYLCASSFGGAQTYEQFFGPGTRLTVL.

This chain connects TRBV7-9 to TRBJ1-6; TRBD1 is a possible D gene (6 bases). This CDR3 has 15 amino acids. The V and J ends lost 1 base and 9 bases respectively, with 13 bases between them. Germline values: CDR1 SEHNR, CDR2 FQNEAQ (reference sequence). This chain's CDR3 is CASSLGVRGGSPLHF. CDR3 DNA sequence: TGTGCCAGCAGCTTAGGAGTCAGGGGAGGTTCACCCCTCCACTTT. The full variable domain, its missing parts supplied by reference TRBV7-9 and TRBJ1-6, is DTGVSQNPRHKITKRGQNVTFRCDPISEHNRLYWYRQTLGQGPEFLTYFQNEAQLEKSRLLSDRFSAERPKGSFSTLEIQRTEQGDSAMYLCASSLGVRGGSPLHFGNGTRLTVT.

V and J are TRBV11-2 and TRBJ2-3, with no clear D. Germline V gene lookup returns CDR1 SGHAT and CDR2 FQNNGV. This CDR3 contains 15 residues. V was trimmed by 4 bases and J by 1 base, leaving 12 bases between them. CDR3 DNA sequence: TGTGCCAGCAGCTCTAGTGTGAGTCGCACAGATACGCAGTATTTT. Its protein product is CASSSSVSRTDTQYF.

On this clone: The sample carries other DNA sequences with the same CDR3. The V and J genes are TRBV5-1 and TRBJ2-1; 10 bases fit TRBD2. Germline trimming cut 0 bases from V and 6 bases from J; bases unmatched to any gene: 3. The CDR3 is 15 residues long. Germline CDR1 reads SGHRS; CDR2 reads YFSETQ. CDR3 amino acids: CASSLGTSGVNEQFF. The DNA of the CDR3 is TGCGCCAGCAGCTTGGGGACTAGCGGCGTCAATGAGCAGTTCTTC.

The chain recombines TRBV18 with TRBJ1-5; 8 bases match TRBD1. V was pared by 6 bases and J by 7 bases, with 17 bases of the junction left unmatched. The CDR3 is 17 amino acids. The germline gives CDR1 KGHSH, CDR2 LQKENI. DNA for the CDR3: TGTGCCAGCTCCCACAACGGACAGGGCAGCATGTACCAGCCCCAGCATTTT. The encoded protein is CASSHNGQGSMYQPQHF. The complete variable domain, with remaining parts taken from reference TRBV18 and TRBJ1-5, reads NAGVMQNPRHLVRRRGQEARLRCSPMKGHSHVYWYRQLPEEGLKFMVYLQKENIIDESGMPKERFSAEFPKEGPSILRIQQVVRGDSAAYFCASSHNGQGSMYQPQHFGDGTRLSIL.

This chain links TRBV7-9 with TRBJ2-5; the D gene is possibly TRBD2 (6 bases). This CDR3 is 15 amino acids long. Germline-derived CDR1 and CDR2 are SEHNR and FQNEAQ (reference sequence). V lost 10 bases to trimming and J lost 1 base, with 19 bases between them. As DNA, the CDR3 is TGTGCCATCACCGGCGGTAGCGGAGCCCAAGAGACCCAGTACTTC. This encodes CAITGGSGAQETQYF.

The chain employs TRBV6-5 and TRBJ2-5, with TRBD1 identical over 8 bases. The germline CDR1 and CDR2 sequences are MNHEY and SVGAGI. The CDR3 covers 15 residues. V shed 5 bases, J shed 7 bases, and the junction held 12 bases outside the gene matches. The CDR3: CASSALDREKGTQYF. The CDR3 DNA follows: TGTGCCAGCAGTGCTCTGGACAGGGAGAAGGGGACCCAGTACTTC.

The chain uses TRBV11-2 and TRBJ1-1; D gene uncertain. The CDR3 is made up of 15 amino acids. The V end was cut by 5 bases, the J end by 3 bases, with 16 bases between. The germline CDR1 and CDR2 sequences are SGHAT and FQNNGV. CDR3 protein: CASSPVNLGDTEAFF. CDR3 nucleotides: TGTGCCAGCAGCCCGGTTAACCTCGGCGACACTGAAGCTTTCTTT. Looking up the rest from reference TRBV11-2 and TRBJ1-1 gives the full variable domain: EAGVAQSPRYKIIEKRQSVAFWCNPISGHATLYWYQQILGQGPKLLIQFQNNGVVDDSQLPKDRFSAERLKGVDSTLKIQPAKLEDSAVYLCASSPVNLGDTEAFFGQGTRLTVV.

The chain uses TRBV7-9 and TRBJ2-1; D is tentatively TRBD1 or TRBD2 (5 bases each). The CDR3 has 15 amino acids. CDR1 and CDR2 (germline): SEHNR, FQNEAQ (reference sequence). V was clipped by 5 bases and J by 7 bases, with 18 bases between them. CDR3 amino acids: CASSQSWDLYNEQFF. The CDR3 DNA is TGTGCCAGCAGCCAATCCTGGGACCTTTATAATGAGCAGTTCTTC.

J is TRBJ1-1 and V is TRBV19; 10 bases agree with TRBD1. CDR1 and CDR2 from the germline V gene are LNHDA and SQIVND (reference sequence). The CDR3 loop spans 14 amino acids. Losses at the gene ends were 9 bases for V and 6 bases for J; bases not matched to a gene: 10. CDR3 loop: CASQTTGGFSEAFF. The CDR3 DNA reads as TGTGCCAGCCAGACGACAGGGGGCTTTTCTGAAGCTTTCTTT. Full variable domain (outside the CDR3, taken from reference TRBV19 and TRBJ1-1): DGGITQSPKYLFRKEGQNVTLSCEQNLNHDAMYWYRQDPGQGLRLIYYSQIVNDFQKGDIAEGYSVSREKKESFPLTVTSAQKNPTAFYLCASQTTGGFSEAFFGQGTRLTVV.

This clone was counted a few times. The V and J genes are TRBV2 and TRBJ1-5, with D unclear. The V gene lost 6 bases and the J gene lost 9 bases, with 12 bases spanning the gap. This CDR3 has 12 residues. Germline CDR1 is SNHLY and CDR2 is FYNNEI. The CDR3 DNA sequence: TGTGCCAGCAGCCCAGCCGGGAGGCCCCAGCATTTT. This sequence encodes CASSPAGRPQHF. The full variable domain, its missing parts supplied by reference TRBV2 and TRBJ1-5, is EPEVTQTPSHQVTQMGQEVILRCVPISNHLYFYWYRQILGQKVEFLVSFYNNEISEKSEIFDDQFSVERPDGSNFTLKIRSTKLEDSAMYFCASSPAGRPQHFGDGTRLSIL.

This chain joins TRBV18 and TRBJ2-1; 8 bases are a match to TRBD2. J was trimmed by 4 bases and V by 3 bases; bases with no gene match: 11. Germline loops: CDR1 KGHSH, CDR2 LQKENI. The CDR3 is 17 amino acids. Here the CDR3 reads CASSPTLSLAEYNEQFF. The CDR3 DNA sequence: TGTGCCAGCTCACCCACTCTTTCACTAGCGGAGTACAATGAGCAGTTCTTC.

The chain couples TRBV11-2 to TRBJ2-1, with D possibly TRBD1 on 5 matching bases. Germline V gene data show CDR1 as SGHAT and CDR2 as FQNNGV. This CDR3 spans 16 amino acids. Trimming removed 2 bases from V and 0 bases from J, with 11 bases in between. This CDR3 reads CASSLLQGSSYNEQFF. As DNA, the CDR3 is TGTGCCAGCAGCTTACTTCAGGGAAGCTCCTACAATGAGCAGTTCTTC.

The chain employs TRBV30 and TRBJ2-5; 8 nucleotides agree with TRBD1. V lost 3 bases, J lost 3 bases, and 6 bases stayed unmatched. Germline CDR1 is GTSNPN and CDR2 is SVGIG (reference sequence). The CDR3 totals 14 residues. CDR3 nucleotide sequence: TGTGCCTGGAGGCATAGGACAGGGAAAGAGACCCAGTACTTC. The encoded protein is CAWRHRTGKETQYF.

This sequence joins TRBV19 and TRBJ1-1; D gene uncertain. V shed 1 base and J shed 0 bases, with 12 bases lying between them. The CDR3 extends over 16 amino acids. Germline values: CDR1 LNHDA, CDR2 SQIVND (reference sequence). Here the CDR3 DNA reads TGTGCCAGTAGTATAGGAGACGGTACCATGAACACTGAAGCTTTCTTT. Its protein product is CASSIGDGTMNTEAFF.

Notes on this clone: Other DNA variants within this sample encode the same CDR3. The rearrangement uses TRBV30 and TRBJ2-5; no definite D call. Germline V CDR1 and CDR2: GTSNPN, SVGIG (reference sequence). V was pared by 4 bases and J by 1 base, with 4 bases between. The CDR3 is made up of 11 amino acids. For the CDR3, the DNA is TGTGCCTGGACGGGCCAAGAGACCCAGTACTTC. Its translation: CAWTGQETQYF.

CDR3 loop: CASSRGVSDTQYF. CDR3 DNA: TGTGCCAGCAGCCGAGGGGTCTCAGATACGCAGTATTTT. V usage is TRBV11-3 and J usage is TRBJ2-3; D may match TRBD1 or TRBD2 (5 bases each). Per the germline V gene, CDR1 is SGHNT and CDR2 is YENEEA. The CDR3 covers 13 residues. V lost 5 bases and J lost 4, with 10 bases in between.

V and J are TRBV7-9 and TRBJ2-5; D not resolved. Germline CDR1 reads SEHNR; CDR2 reads FQNEAQ (reference sequence). The CDR3 sequence is 16 residues long. Deletions cut 2 bases from V and 4 bases from J, with 17 bases between. CDR3 residues: CASSLLDWVIIETQYF. In nucleotides, the CDR3 is TGTGCCAGCAGCTTACTCGACTGGGTTATAATAGAGACCCAGTACTTC.

This clone was recorded a few times. CDR3 residues: CASSLVGGFTYNEQFF. The CDR3 coding sequence is TGTGCCAGCAGCTTAGTAGGGGGATTCACCTACAATGAGCAGTTCTTC. This chain links TRBV7-2 with TRBJ2-1; D is possibly TRBD1 (6 bases). Germline V gene data show CDR1 as SGHTA and CDR2 as FQGNSA. V was cut by 1 base and J by 2 bases, with 12 bases left in between. The CDR3 has 16 residues.

This clone has just one count. The genes are TRBV28 and TRBJ1-3; D uncertain. The V and J ends lost 2 bases and 4 bases respectively, with 6 bases between them. Germline CDR1 reads MDHEN; CDR2 reads SYDVKM. The CDR3 contains 13 residues. The CDR3 reads CASSLLGGNTIYF. CDR3 bases: TGTGCCAGCAGTTTACTGGGCGGAAACACCATATATTTT.

The chain is built from TRBV5-1 and TRBJ2-3, with 9 nucleotides matching TRBD2. This CDR3 comprises 16 residues. CDR1 is SGHRS, CDR2 YFSETQ, per germline. Unmatched junction bases numbered 12, after V lost 4 bases and J lost 6 bases. The CDR3 DNA reads as TGCGCCAGCAGCCCCCGACTAGCGGAGTCCAGGGATACGCAGTATTTT. Translated: CASSPRLAESRDTQYF.

This clone appeared once. V gene TRBV15 combines with J gene TRBJ2-5; no definite D call. The germline V and J ends were trimmed by 0 bases and 4 bases, with 6 bases remaining between them. There are 13 residues in the CDR3. From germline, CDR1 is LNHNV and CDR2 YYDKDF (reference sequence). The CDR3 region is CATSRDPLETQYF. CDR3 nucleotide sequence: TGTGCCACCAGCAGAGATCCCTTAGAGACCCAGTACTTC.

J is TRBJ1-2 and V is TRBV27; TRBD1 might be the D (6 bases). Trimming took off 2 bases at V and 3 bases at J, with 10 bases between the two ends. Germline-derived CDR1 and CDR2 are MNHEY and SMNVEV (reference sequence). The CDR3 totals 14 residues. CDR3 nucleotides: TGTGCCAGCAGTTTAGCAGGGGTAGACTATGGCTACACCTTC. As protein: CASSLAGVDYGYTF.

The rearrangement links TRBV4-1 to TRBJ2-5, with D perhaps matching TRBD1 (5 bases). V dropped 1 base and J dropped 5 bases, with 20 bases sitting between them. Germline V CDR1 and CDR2: MGHRA, YSYEKL. The CDR3 extends over 17 amino acids. CDR3 amino acids: CASSQGHAGWKGETQYF. CDR3 DNA sequence: TGCGCCAGCAGCCAAGGACACGCAGGTTGGAAGGGGGAGACCCAGTACTTC.

This chain joins TRBV29-1 and TRBJ2-3; no firm D call. Trimming shortened V by 3 bases and J by 3 bases, and 10 bases separated the two germline ends. The germline CDR1 and CDR2 sequences are SQVTM and ANQGSEA. The CDR3 consists of 13 residues. CDR3 region: CSVDSRQTDTQYF. Written as DNA, the CDR3 is TGCAGCGTTGATAGCCGACAAACAGATACGCAGTATTTT.

This rearrangement joins TRBV5-4 to TRBJ1-1; a possible D gene is TRBD1 (5 bases). This CDR3 has 14 residues. Deletions cut 2 bases from V and 4 bases from J, with 12 bases between. Per the germline V gene, CDR1 is SGHNT and CDR2 is YYREEE (reference sequence). The CDR3 spells CASSFGGHSTEAFF. The CDR3, as DNA: TGTGCCAGCAGCTTCGGCGGACACAGCACTGAAGCTTTCTTT.

A note on this clone: Other DNA sequences in the same sample also yield this CDR3. The chain combines TRBV6-1 with TRBJ1-4; no reliable D call. CDR3 length: 15 amino acids. Germline V gene sequence: CDR1 MNHNS, CDR2 SASEGT. V was clipped by 2 bases and J by 0 bases, with 7 bases between them. CDR3 bases: TGTGCCAGCAGTGAACTTGGGGCAACTAATGAAAAACTGTTTTTT. It yields the protein CASSELGATNEKLFF.